The next 22 T cell receptor beta chains were all read from a single sample in a study of cytomegalovirus exposure and HLA in healthy donors. Primers: 60 Vbeta forward and 13 Jbeta reverse. The assay was immunoSEQ multiplex PCR, and TCRdb's table has in-frame clones only and misses some. The profile shows 95,000 to 110,000 clones, 81% of them singletons. The sample comprised PBMCs. All receptors derive from a man aged 25 to 40 in good health and CMV-seronegative.

This clone was counted between two and nine times. This sequence joins TRBV4-1 and TRBJ2-3; 9 bases fit TRBD2. CDR1 MGHRA and CDR2 YSYEKL come from the germline V gene. Losses at the gene ends were 6 bases for V and 5 bases for J; bases not matched to a gene: 12. The CDR3 totals 16 residues. CDR3 DNA: TGCGCCAGCAGGTTGGGGCTAGCGGGGTTCTTAGATACGCAGTATTTT. It codes for CASRLGLAGFLDTQYF.

Only one count was recorded for this clone. V usage is TRBV9 and J usage is TRBJ1-2; 7 nucleotides line up with TRBD1. CDR3 length: 15 amino acids. Germline assignment: CDR1 SGDLS and CDR2 YYNGEE. The V segment lost 0 bases and the J segment 0 bases; nucleotides outside the gene matches: 2. CDR3 in amino acids: CASSVETGSNYGYTF. CDR3 DNA: TGTGCCAGCAGCGTAGAGACAGGGTCTAACTATGGCTACACCTTC.

The chain joins TRBV7-6 to TRBJ1-4, with unresolved D. The CDR3 length is 16 residues. Deletions cut 1 base from V and 7 bases from J, with 16 bases between. Germline-derived CDR1 and CDR2 are SGHVS and FNYEAQ. The CDR3 loop reads CASSLVGGIGPEKLFF. CDR3 DNA: TGTGCCAGCAGCTTAGTAGGCGGGATTGGCCCTGAAAAACTGTTTTTT.

The CDR3 nucleotides read TGTGCCAGCGGTCTAGCGGGGACCCTTGAGCAGTTCTTC. Its protein is CASGLAGTLEQFF. The chain couples TRBV7-3 to TRBJ2-1; 9 bases line up with TRBD2. V shed 8 bases, J shed 9 bases, and the junction held 8 bases outside the gene matches. CDR3 length: 13 amino acids. The germline gives CDR1 SGHTA, CDR2 FQGTGA.

This clone appeared a few times. The rearrangement joins TRBV6-5 to TRBJ1-4; TRBD1 aligns across 7 bases. The CDR3 contains 14 residues. Per germline, CDR1 MNHEY and CDR2 SVGAGI. With 0 bases clipped from V and 12 bases from J, the junction kept 7 bases outside the gene matches. Here the CDR3 reads CASSYSIGTAELFF. CDR3 DNA: TGTGCCAGCAGTTACTCGATTGGGACAGCCGAACTGTTTTTT.

V usage is TRBV7-9 and J usage is TRBJ2-3; D remains unclear. Germline CDR1 and CDR2: SEHNR and FQNEAQ (reference sequence). Trimming cost V 5 bases and J 2 bases, with 11 bases left between them. The CDR3 length is 14 residues. The CDR3 here is CASSHESPTDTQYF. As DNA, the CDR3 is TGTGCCAGCAGCCATGAAAGCCCCACAGATACGCAGTATTTT.

This clone has only a few counts. Other nucleotide sequences from this sample produce the same CDR3. The chain couples TRBV5-1 to TRBJ1-1; weak D call: TRBD1 (5 bases). The CDR3 covers 13 residues. With 0 bases removed from V and 5 bases from J, the gap between germline ends came to 8 bases. Germline V lookup: CDR1 SGHRS, CDR2 YFSETQ. This CDR3 reads CASSLVRGTEAFF. In DNA, the CDR3 is TGCGCCAGCAGCTTGGTGCGGGGGACTGAAGCTTTCTTT.

This chain joins TRBV30 and TRBJ2-7; D possibly corresponds to TRBD1 (6 bases). The CDR3 extends over 13 amino acids. Per germline, CDR1 GTSNPN and CDR2 SVGIG (reference sequence). The V and J ends lost 4 bases and 1 base respectively, with 11 bases between them. In DNA form, the CDR3 reads TGTGCCTGGACCGGACAGCAATCCTACGAGCAGTACTTC. Protein product: CAWTGQQSYEQYF.

The chain carries TRBV13 and TRBJ2-2, with 9 bases identical to TRBD2. Germline V CDR1 and CDR2: PRHDT, FYEKMQ (reference sequence). CDR3 size: 17 residues. The junction had 7 bases not matched to a gene; V was cut back by 4 bases and J by 1 base. CDR3 in DNA: TGTGCCAGCAGCTCCCTAAAGACTAGCGGGAACACCGGGGAGCTGTTTTTT. Residues: CASSSLKTSGNTGELFF. The entire variable domain, with the rest obtained from reference TRBV13 and TRBJ2-2, is as follows: AAGVIQSPRHLIKEKRETATLKCYPIPRHDTVYWYQQGPGQDPQFLISFYEKMQSDKGSIPDRFSAQQFSDYHSELNMSSLELGDSALYFCASSSLKTSGNTGELFFGEGSRLTVL.

The rearrangement uses TRBV7-2 and TRBJ2-5; 11 bases align to TRBD2. The CDR3 contains 19 residues. Losses at the gene ends were 4 bases for V and 10 bases for J; bases not matched to a gene: 23. Germline loops: CDR1 SGHTA, CDR2 FQGNSA. CDR3 nucleotide sequence: TGTGCCAGCAGCTCCCCCGGGGTAGCGGGGGGGCACCCGCTGATGAGCCAGTACTTC. This codes for CASSSPGVAGGHPLMSQYF.

The V gene is TRBV7-2, the J gene TRBJ2-5; 7 nucleotides match TRBD2. V dropped 2 bases and J dropped 9; count of bases not matched to a gene: 12. Per the germline V gene, CDR1 is SGHTA and CDR2 is FQGNSA. This CDR3 is built from 15 residues. CDR3 DNA sequence: TGTGCCAGCAGCTTACCCGGGAGGCTGACCGAGGCCCAGTACTTC. Its protein product is CASSLPGRLTEAQYF.

The chain uses TRBV5-6 and TRBJ2-7, with 9 positions matching TRBD2. The CDR3 is 17 residues long. From germline, CDR1 is SGHDT and CDR2 YYEEEE. The J segment lost 1 base and the V segment lost 4 bases, leaving 12 bases of the junction unmatched. CDR3 residues: CASSGRQPGLASYEQYF. The CDR3 DNA follows: TGTGCCAGCAGCGGGCGGCAACCGGGACTAGCATCCTACGAGCAGTACTTC.

The chain has TRBV6-4 and TRBJ1-5; D is ambiguous. CDR1 and CDR2 from the germline V gene are MRHNA and SNTAGT. Between the trimmed V and J ends, which lost 3 bases and 9 bases, there was a span of 15 bases. This CDR3 is 14 amino acids long. The CDR3 spells CASSDGQVCVPQHF. CDR3 in DNA: TGTGCCAGCAGTGATGGGCAGGTTTGTGTGCCCCAGCATTTT.

The chain couples TRBV5-4 to TRBJ1-6; D not resolved. CDR3 size: 14 residues. The V end was cut by 4 bases, the J end by 6 bases, with 11 bases between. Germline lookup yields CDR1 SGHNT and CDR2 YYREEE (reference sequence). Written as DNA, the CDR3 is TGTGCCAGCAGCCCCGGGATCGTTAATTCACCCCTCCACTTT. Its protein is CASSPGIVNSPLHF.

This chain uses TRBV7-9 with TRBJ2-7, with TRBD1 matching 9 bases. Germline assignment: CDR1 SEHNR and CDR2 FQNEAQ (reference sequence). The CDR3 loop spans 14 amino acids. V lost 5 bases and J lost 1; bases outside the gene matches: 3. The CDR3 DNA reads as TGTGCCAGCAGCGGACAGGGGTCGTCCTACGAGCAGTACTTC. As protein: CASSGQGSSYEQYF.

The chain links TRBV11-3 to TRBJ2-2; 8 bases align to TRBD1. V dropped 5 bases and J dropped 5; count of bases not matched to a gene: 4. CDR1 is SGHNT, CDR2 YENEEA, per germline. The CDR3 spans 14 residues. CDR3 sequence reads: CASSRQGATGELFF. The CDR3 nucleotides read TGTGCCAGCAGCCGTCAGGGGGCGACCGGGGAGCTGTTTTTT.

The rearrangement joins TRBV11-2 to TRBJ2-2, with 12 positions matching TRBD2. This CDR3 has 14 residues. After removal of 5 bases from V and 5 bases from J, the junction contained 0 bases not matched to a gene. Germline V lookup: CDR1 SGHAT, CDR2 FQNNGV. The CDR3, as DNA: TGTGCCAGCAGCGGACTAGCGGGGACCGGGGAGCTGTTTTTT. It is translated as CASSGLAGTGELFF.

The sample holds one count of this clone. V usage is TRBV4-1 and J usage is TRBJ2-5, with 7 bases identical to TRBD2. The CDR3 runs to 15 residues. Germline V lookup: CDR1 MGHRA, CDR2 YSYEKL. V was clipped by 1 base and J by 1 base; unmatched bases: 3. CDR3 DNA sequence: TGCGCCAGCAGCCAAGGGACTAGGGTCCAAGAGACCCAGTACTTC. It translates to CASSQGTRVQETQYF.

The chain couples TRBV6-5 to TRBJ2-5; 7 nucleotides match TRBD1. The V and J ends lost 6 bases and 7 bases, in that order; junction bases with no gene match: 11. Germline CDR1 MNHEY, CDR2 SVGAGI. The CDR3 runs 14 residues. The CDR3 DNA sequence: TGTGCCAGCAGCCCCTCCTCAGGGGGTGTGACCCAGTACTTC. Translated, it gives CASSPSSGGVTQYF.

The sample holds one count of this clone. The rearrangement joins TRBV6-6 to TRBJ1-1, with D maybe TRBD1 (6 bases). Germline V gene lookup returns CDR1 MNHNY and CDR2 SVGAGI (reference sequence). Trimming removed 0 bases from V and 3 bases from J, with 14 bases in between. The CDR3 contains 16 residues. This CDR3 is CASSYSIKQGYTEAFF. The CDR3 nucleotides read TGTGCCAGCAGTTACTCAATAAAACAGGGCTACACTGAAGCTTTCTTT.

This clone was observed once. J is TRBJ2-2 and V is TRBV6-5; a weak D match, TRBD1 (6 bases). The V end lost 9 bases, the J end lost 6 bases, and 14 bases lay between the germline ends. Germline V gives CDR1 MNHEY, CDR2 SVGAGI. The length of the CDR3 is 13 residues. The CDR3 sequence is CARGHLTSGELFF. The CDR3 nucleotides read TGTGCCAGGGGACACCTCACGTCCGGGGAGCTGTTTTTT.

The rearrangement uses TRBV29-1 and TRBJ2-7, with 7 bases fitting TRBD2. This CDR3 comprises 13 residues. J gave up 0 bases and V 7 bases, and 6 bases lay outside the gene matches. CDR1 SQVTM and CDR2 ANQGSEA come from the germline V gene. The CDR3 coding sequence is TGCAGCGCCGTTCTAGCGGACTCCTACGAGCAGTACTTC. Amino acid sequence: CSAVLADSYEQYF.